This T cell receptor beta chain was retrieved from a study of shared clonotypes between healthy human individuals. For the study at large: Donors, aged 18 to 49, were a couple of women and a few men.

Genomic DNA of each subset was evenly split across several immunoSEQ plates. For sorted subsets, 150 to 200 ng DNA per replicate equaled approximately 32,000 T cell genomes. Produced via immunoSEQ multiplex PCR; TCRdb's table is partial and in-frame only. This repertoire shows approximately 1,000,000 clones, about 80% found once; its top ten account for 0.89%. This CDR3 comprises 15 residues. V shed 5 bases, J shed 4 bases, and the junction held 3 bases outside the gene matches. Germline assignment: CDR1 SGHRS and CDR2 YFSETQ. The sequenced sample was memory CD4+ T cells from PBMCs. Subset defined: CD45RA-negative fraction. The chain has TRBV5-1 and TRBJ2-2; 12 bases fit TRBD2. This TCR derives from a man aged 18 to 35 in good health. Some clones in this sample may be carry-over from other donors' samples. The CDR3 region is CASRRTSGTTGELFF. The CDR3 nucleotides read TGCGCCAGCAGACGGACTAGCGGGACCACCGGGGAGCTGTTTTTT.